This T cell receptor beta chain appears in the sequencing data of a study of PD-L1 blockade in urothelial cancer. Overall study context: Previous chemotherapy exposure amounted to 0 to 3 regimens for patients. Findings and limits, study-wide: Pretreatment blood TCR clonality under the median forecast improved survival.

Germline lookup yields CDR1 MGHRA and CDR2 YSYEKL. The V and J ends lost 1 base and 5 bases, in that order; junction bases with no gene match: 13. CDR3 length: 17 amino acids. On this clone itself: What it recognizes is unknown.

Only in-frame clones appear in the TCRdb table, and some are missing; sequencing was by immunoSEQ multiplex PCR. The sample lists 100,000 or so clones; around 85% were seen once. This rearrangement joins TRBV4-1 to TRBJ2-5; 7 positions match TRBD2. The receptor was derived from a man aged 45-60 years with urothelial cancer. The material was PBMCs, obtained around atezolizumab (anti-PD-L1) treatment. The CDR3: CASSQGATAGWKETQYF. CDR3 nucleotides: TGCGCCAGCAGCCAAGGTGCCACAGCGGGATGGAAGGAGACCCAGTACTTC.